The 30 T cell receptor beta chains given below trace back to one sample, sequenced in a study of cytomegalovirus exposure and HLA in healthy donors. The PCR made use of 60 Vbeta and 13 Jbeta primers. Clones were sequenced by immunoSEQ multiplex PCR, and TCRdb holds only the in-frame ones, with some missing. The specimen's table records 150,000 to 200,000 clones. The sequencing input was PBMCs. These receptor sequences come from an older woman in good health and CMV-seronegative.

V gene TRBV5-6 combines with J gene TRBJ2-7; 7 bases map to TRBD1. The V gene's germline CDR1 is SGHDT and CDR2 YYEEEE. CDR3 length: 14 amino acids. V lost 2 bases to trimming and J lost 1 base; unmatched junction nucleotides: 3. The CDR3 here is CASSFDRVSYEQYF. The CDR3 bases are TGTGCCAGCAGCTTTGACAGGGTATCCTACGAGCAGTACTTC.

The chain carries TRBV7-7 and TRBJ2-7; TRBD1 might be the D (5 bases). V was clipped by 2 bases and J by 2 bases, with 13 bases between them. CDR3 length: 15 residues. From germline, CDR1 is SSHAT and CDR2 FNYEAQ (reference sequence). CDR3 sequence: CASSLSPGKAYEQYF. CDR3 DNA sequence: TGTGCCAGCAGCTTATCCCCAGGGAAAGCCTACGAGCAGTACTTC. Supplemented by reference TRBV7-7 and TRBJ2-7, the full variable domain reads GAGVSQSPRYKVTKRGQDVTLRCDPISSHATLYWYQQALGQGPEFLTYFNYEAQPDKSGLPSDRFSAERPEGSISTLTIQRTEQRDSAMYRCASSLSPGKAYEQYFGPGTRLTVT.

This chain joins TRBV15 and TRBJ1-1, with a weak D call TRBD1 (5 bases). The germline gives CDR1 LNHNV, CDR2 YYDKDF (reference sequence). V lost 3 bases and J 3 bases, leaving 11 bases between the germline ends. The CDR3 contains 14 residues. CDR3 DNA sequence: TGTGCCACCAGCAGGTGGGGGGAGTACACTGAAGCTTTCTTT. Translating it yields CATSRWGEYTEAFF.

The rearrangement uses TRBV18 and TRBJ1-1; the D gene is possibly TRBD1 (6 bases). The length of the CDR3 is 14 residues. V was trimmed by 3 bases and J by 5 bases, leaving 13 bases between them. CDR1 is KGHSH, CDR2 LQKENI, per germline. The CDR3 DNA follows: TGTGCCAGCTCACCCAATAAAGGACAGACTGAAGCTTTCTTT. Protein: CASSPNKGQTEAFF.

The chain links TRBV14 to TRBJ2-5, with 9 bases fitting TRBD2. V was pared by 3 bases and J by 2 bases, with 7 bases of the junction left unmatched. The CDR3 is 16 residues long. CDR1 and CDR2 (germline): SGHDN, FVKESK. The CDR3 here is CASSQEMAGGQETQYF. The CDR3 bases are TGTGCCAGCAGCCAGGAGATGGCGGGGGGGCAAGAGACCCAGTACTTC.

The J gene is TRBJ2-3, the V gene TRBV6-1; 7 bases fit TRBD2. CDR1 is MNHNS, CDR2 SASEGT, per germline. With V trimmed by 6 bases and J by 4 bases, 10 bases remained unmatched. The CDR3 runs to 15 residues. The CDR3 here is CASRSGAAGADTQYF. CDR3 coding DNA: TGTGCCAGCAGAAGCGGGGCGGCGGGGGCAGATACGCAGTATTTT.

The genes are TRBV29-1 and TRBJ2-5, with a tentative D call TRBD2 (6 bases). V lost 6 bases and J lost 7, with 15 bases in between. Germline CDR1 and CDR2: SQVTM and ANQGSEA. The CDR3 has 12 amino acids. The DNA of the CDR3 is TGCAGCGTCAAACTTGGGCGGGGGACCCAGTACTTC. Its protein product is CSVKLGRGTQYF.

Written as DNA, the CDR3 is TGTGCCAGCAGTGATGGGACAGTCCCCTCTTACTATGGCTACACCTTC. It yields the protein CASSDGTVPSYYGYTF. J is TRBJ1-2 and V is TRBV6-1; 7 nucleotides align to TRBD1. With V trimmed by 3 bases and J by 3 bases, 10 bases remained unmatched. Germline CDR1 is MNHNS and CDR2 is SASEGT. This CDR3 spans 16 amino acids.

This chain joins TRBV5-1 and TRBJ2-1; 14 nucleotides align to TRBD2. Unmatched junction bases numbered 6, after V lost 4 bases and J lost 0 bases. This CDR3 is built from 18 residues. Germline CDR1 and CDR2: SGHRS and YFSETQ. The CDR3, as DNA: TGCGCCAGCAGCATCCTCGGGACTAGCGGGAGCTCCTACAATGAGCAGTTCTTC. Translating it yields CASSILGTSGSSYNEQFF. The full variable domain, rest sourced from reference TRBV5-1 and TRBJ2-1, is KAGVTQTPRYLIKTRGQQVTLSCSPISGHRSVSWYQQTPGQGLQFLFEYFSETQRNKGNFPGRFSGRQFSNSRSEMNVSTLELGDSALYLCASSILGTSGSSYNEQFFGPGTRLTVL.

The chain joins TRBV4-2 to TRBJ2-3; TRBD1 matches 8 bases. The CDR3 runs 18 residues. J lost 2 bases, V lost 4 bases, and 14 bases had no gene match. Germline loops: CDR1 LGHNA, CDR2 YNFKEQ. This CDR3 is CASSRRTGSAFVTDTQYF. The CDR3 nucleotides are TGTGCCAGCAGCCGTAGGACAGGGTCAGCATTCGTCACAGATACGCAGTATTTT.

The rearrangement uses TRBV5-6 and TRBJ2-7, with 13 positions matching TRBD2. Germline assignment: CDR1 SGHDT and CDR2 YYEEEE. J gave up 2 bases and V 4 bases, and 3 bases lay outside the gene matches. The CDR3 has 15 amino acids. The DNA for the CDR3 is TGTGCCAGCAGCCAACTAGCGGGGGGGACCTACGAGCAGTACTTC. It translates to CASSQLAGGTYEQYF. The variable domain in full, with the rest retrieved from reference TRBV5-6 and TRBJ2-7, is DAGVTQSPTHLIKTRGQQVTLRCSPKSGHDTVSWYQQALGQGPQFIFQYYEEEERQRGNFPDRFSGHQFPNYSSELNVNALLLGDSALYLCASSQLAGGTYEQYFGPGTRLTVT.

The V call is TRBV5-1, the J call TRBJ1-3, with 7 bases matching TRBD1. This CDR3 has 15 amino acids. Germline CDR1 and CDR2: SGHRS and YFSETQ. J was trimmed by 0 bases and V by 4 bases; bases with no gene match: 4. CDR3 DNA sequence: TGCGCCAGCAGCACTACAGGGGTCTCTGGAAACACCATATATTTT. It codes for CASSTTGVSGNTIYF.

This chain uses TRBV4-2 with TRBJ2-2; TRBD1 agrees at 9 bases. This CDR3 spans 16 amino acids. The V segment lost 4 bases and the J segment 2 bases; nucleotides outside the gene matches: 5. Germline assignment: CDR1 LGHNA and CDR2 YNFKEQ. CDR3: CASSPGGQGNTGELFF. The CDR3 nucleotides read TGTGCCAGCAGCCCAGGGGGACAGGGCAACACCGGGGAGCTGTTTTTT.

The chain uses TRBV7-6 and TRBJ2-2, with 10 bases identical to TRBD1. The CDR3 runs to 18 residues. Germline trimming cut 5 bases from V and 4 bases from J; bases unmatched to any gene: 13. The germline CDR1 and CDR2 sequences are SGHVS and FNYEAQ. The CDR3 nucleotides are TGTGCCAGCAGCCCCCCAGGGACAGGGGCCTTTCGCACCGGGGAGCTGTTTTTT. Translation gives CASSPPGTGAFRTGELFF. Looking up the rest from reference TRBV7-6 and TRBJ2-2 gives the full variable domain: GAGVSQSPRYKVTKRGQDVALRCDPISGHVSLYWYRQALGQGPEFLTYFNYEAQQDKSGLPNDRFSAERPEGSISTLTIQRTEQRDSAMYRCASSPPGTGAFRTGELFFGEGSRLTVL.

This chain links TRBV19 with TRBJ2-2; D unresolved. Looked up from germline, CDR1 is LNHDA and CDR2 is SQIVND (reference sequence). Between the trimmed V and J ends, which lost 6 bases and 4 bases, there was a span of 9 bases. This CDR3 is built from 13 residues. The CDR3 loop reads CASRPSGTGELFF. CDR3 sequence (DNA): TGTGCCAGTAGACCGTCGGGCACCGGGGAGCTGTTTTTT.

V gene TRBV6-5 combines with J gene TRBJ2-5; 10 bases are shared with TRBD1. The V gene's germline CDR1 is MNHEY and CDR2 SVGAGI. The V gene end was trimmed by 3 bases and the J gene end by 5 bases; junction bases not matched to a gene: 6. This CDR3 spans 15 amino acids. This CDR3 reads CASSYGTGAGETQYF. CDR3 nucleotide sequence: TGTGCCAGCAGTTATGGGACAGGGGCCGGGGAGACCCAGTACTTC.

J is TRBJ2-1 and V is TRBV12-5; 7 nucleotides line up with TRBD2. From germline, CDR1 is LGHNT and CDR2 FRNRAP. The V gene end was trimmed by 3 bases and the J gene end by 1 base; junction bases not matched to a gene: 9. This CDR3 region has 17 residues. CDR3 region: CASGLEVGGGSYNEQFF. The CDR3 bases are TGTGCTAGTGGTTTAGAGGTAGGCGGGGGATCCTACAATGAGCAGTTCTTC.

V is TRBV6-4 and J is TRBJ2-3; 9 nucleotides agree with TRBD2. Germline loops: CDR1 MRHNA, CDR2 SNTAGT. Germline trimming cut 2 bases from V and 4 bases from J; bases unmatched to any gene: 4. This CDR3 is built from 15 residues. The CDR3 DNA reads as TGTGCCAGCAGTGACCCAGGGACTAGCCCAGATACGCAGTATTTT. As protein: CASSDPGTSPDTQYF.

The chain carries TRBV12-5 and TRBJ1-6; 9 bases agree with TRBD1. In germline, CDR1 is LGHNT, CDR2 FRNRAP. This CDR3 has 16 amino acids. V trimming: 1 base; J trimming: 10 bases; junction bases outside the gene matches: 8. The CDR3 reads CASGLDWTGVGSPLHF. For the CDR3, the DNA is TGTGCTAGTGGTTTGGATTGGACAGGGGTTGGGTCACCCCTCCACTTT. The full variable domain, rest sourced from reference TRBV12-5 and TRBJ1-6, is DARVTQTPRHKVTEMGQEVTMRCQPILGHNTVFWYRQTMMQGLELLAYFRNRAPLDDSGMPKDRFSAEMPDATLATLKIQPSEPRDSAVYFCASGLDWTGVGSPLHFGNGTRLTVT.

The chain is built from TRBV5-1 and TRBJ2-3, with D tentatively TRBD2 (6 bases). The CDR3 is made up of 17 amino acids. Germline assignment: CDR1 SGHRS and CDR2 YFSETQ. Trimming left V 0 bases short and J 0 bases short, with 14 bases between. CDR3: CASSLVASASSTDTQYF. Here the CDR3 DNA reads TGCGCCAGCAGCTTGGTTGCTAGCGCGTCTAGCACAGATACGCAGTATTTT.

The chain carries TRBV15 and TRBJ2-3, with 8 bases lining up with TRBD2. This CDR3 has 16 residues. The germline CDR1 and CDR2 sequences are LNHNV and YYDKDF (reference sequence). Trimming removed 3 bases from V and 6 bases from J; junction bases left unmatched: 11. In nucleotides, the CDR3 is TGTGCCACCAGCAGCAACCGGGGGACTAGATGGGATACGCAGTATTTT. This gives the protein CATSSNRGTRWDTQYF.

The chain employs TRBV7-3 and TRBJ2-3; possibly TRBD2 for D (6 bases). Trimming pared 5 bases from V and 2 bases from J, leaving 11 bases between. Germline V gene lookup returns CDR1 SGHTA and CDR2 FQGTGA. CDR3 length: 14 amino acids. DNA for the CDR3: TGTGCCAGCAGCCCTGGGGGGACCACAGATACGCAGTATTTT. Its protein is CASSPGGTTDTQYF.

The rearrangement uses TRBV6-1 and TRBJ1-2, with a possible D match to TRBD1 (6 bases). V was clipped by 4 bases and J by 4 bases, with 22 bases between them. The germline CDR1 and CDR2 sequences are MNHNS and SASEGT. The CDR3 is 17 residues long. CDR3 DNA sequence: TGTGCCAGCAGTGTATCCTATTCGGGGGGCACAACCTATGGCTACACCTTC. Encoded protein: CASSVSYSGGTTYGYTF.

The rearrangement links TRBV6-1 to TRBJ2-7; 9 bases are a match to TRBD2. The trim removed 8 bases at V and 4 bases at J, leaving 9 bases unmatched. The germline gives CDR1 MNHNS, CDR2 SASEGT. There are 14 residues in the CDR3. CDR3 loop: CASGIFLAGYEQYF. CDR3 nucleotide sequence: TGTGCCAGCGGGATCTTCCTAGCGGGGTACGAGCAGTACTTC.

V usage is TRBV2 and J usage is TRBJ2-1; TRBD2 aligns across 7 bases. Germline values: CDR1 SNHLY, CDR2 FYNNEI. The junction had 4 bases not matched to a gene; V was cut back by 8 bases and J by 0 bases. The CDR3 contains 14 residues. CDR3 in amino acids: CASRAGFSYNEQFF. In DNA, the CDR3 is TGTGCCAGCCGAGCGGGGTTCTCCTACAATGAGCAGTTCTTC.

Of note for this clone: Other DNA sequences of this sample code for an identical CDR3. The chain links TRBV6-5 to TRBJ1-1, with unresolved D. V was shortened by 5 bases and J by 0 bases, with 7 bases between the two germline ends. The CDR3 loop spans 13 amino acids. Germline CDR1 is MNHEY and CDR2 is SVGAGI. In nucleotides, the CDR3 is TGTGCCAGCAGTCTTACAGTGAACACTGAAGCTTTCTTT. Encoded protein: CASSLTVNTEAFF.

The CDR3 reads CASSLDGSGGTDTQYF. For the CDR3, the DNA is TGTGCCAGCAGCTTAGACGGGTCGGGGGGCACAGATACGCAGTATTTT. The chain is built from TRBV7-2 and TRBJ2-3; tentative D call: TRBD2 (6 bases). The V end lost 1 base, the J end lost 1 base, and 12 bases lay between the germline ends. The CDR3 consists of 16 residues. CDR1 is SGHTA, CDR2 FQGNSA, per germline.

V gene TRBV11-2 combines with J gene TRBJ1-1; D perhaps matches TRBD1 (5 bases). V dropped 1 base and J dropped 11 bases, with 11 bases sitting between them. Germline V gene sequence: CDR1 SGHAT, CDR2 FQNNGV. The length of the CDR3 is 12 residues. CDR3 DNA: TGTGCCAGCAGCTTAGTGTCGACAGTGGCTTTCTTT. Translating it yields CASSLVSTVAFF. Supplemented by reference TRBV11-2 and TRBJ1-1, the full variable domain reads EAGVAQSPRYKIIEKRQSVAFWCNPISGHATLYWYQQILGQGPKLLIQFQNNGVVDDSQLPKDRFSAERLKGVDSTLKIQPAKLEDSAVYLCASSLVSTVAFFGQGTRLTVV.

J is TRBJ2-1 and V is TRBV6-5, with TRBD1 matching 10 bases. The germline CDR1 and CDR2 sequences are MNHEY and SVGAGI. This CDR3 has 16 residues. Trimming removed 4 bases from V and 6 bases from J; junction bases left unmatched: 9. In nucleotides, the CDR3 is TGTGCCAGCAGTTCCGCGGGACAGGGGATAAGCAATGAGCAGTTCTTC. It yields the protein CASSSAGQGISNEQFF.

J is TRBJ1-1 and V is TRBV4-3; the D gene is possibly TRBD1 (5 bases). Per the germline V gene, CDR1 is LGHNA and CDR2 is YSLEER. CDR3 length: 18 amino acids. V lost 3 bases to trimming and J lost 5 bases, with 25 bases between them. The CDR3 loop reads CASSHQWRDGGWGTEAFF. The CDR3 DNA reads as TGCGCCAGCAGCCATCAATGGCGGGACGGAGGTTGGGGGACTGAAGCTTTCTTT.